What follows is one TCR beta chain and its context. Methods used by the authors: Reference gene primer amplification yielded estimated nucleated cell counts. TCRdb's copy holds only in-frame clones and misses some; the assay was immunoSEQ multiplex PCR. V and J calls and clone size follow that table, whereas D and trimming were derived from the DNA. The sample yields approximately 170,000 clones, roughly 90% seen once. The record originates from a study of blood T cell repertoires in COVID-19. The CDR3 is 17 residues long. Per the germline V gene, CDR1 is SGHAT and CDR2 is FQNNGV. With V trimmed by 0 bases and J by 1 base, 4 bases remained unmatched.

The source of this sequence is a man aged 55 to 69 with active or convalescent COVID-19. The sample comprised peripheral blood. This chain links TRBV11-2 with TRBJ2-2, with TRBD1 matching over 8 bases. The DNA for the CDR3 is TGTGCCAGCAGCTTAGATCGGACAGGGATGAACACCGGGGAGCTGTTTTTT. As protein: CASSLDRTGMNTGELFF.